This T cell receptor beta chain originates from a study of identical twins. Whole-study findings and limits: Memory repertoires lacked the insertion deficit that abundant cord blood beta clonotypes showed.

The table lists this clonotype with a few counts. What it binds is unknown. Trimming pared 5 bases from V and 3 bases from J, leaving 13 bases between. The CDR3 spans 14 residues. From germline, CDR1 is SEHNR and CDR2 FQNEAQ (reference sequence). TCRdb ran MiXCR on the 5' RACE reads and lists one entry per CDR3 protein. This sample yields some 600,000 distinct CDR3 sequences, of which under 8.5% are seen a single time; around 1.6% belongs to the top ten. These same records also appear under a second study, on yellow fever vaccine responses in identical twins.

This chain joins TRBV7-9 and TRBJ2-5; no reliable D call. The origin of this receptor is a woman between 18 and 29 years old in good health. Sequences were obtained from PBMCs. The CDR3 protein is CASSHLGGEETQYF. CDR3 DNA sequence: TGTGCCAGCAGCCATCTCGGCGGTGAAGAGACCCAGTACTTC. The full variable domain, completed using reference TRBV7-9 and TRBJ2-5, is DTGVSQNPRHKITKRGQNVTFRCDPISEHNRLYWYRQTLGQGPEFLTYFQNEAQLEKSRLLSDRFSAERPKGSFSTLEIQRTEQGDSAMYLCASSHLGGEETQYFGPGTRLLVL.